The 28 T cell receptor beta chains below were found in one sample sequenced in a study of ipilimumab plus nivolumab after autologous stem cell transplantation. Method: immunoSEQ multiplex PCR; TCRdb's copy keeps in-frame clones and lacks some. The data hold over 75,000 clones, with more than 80% observed a single time. The sequenced sample was PBMCs, obtained in a trial of ipilimumab plus nivolumab as post-transplant consolidation. Receptors were obtained from a male donor with diffuse large B-cell lymphoma.

This rearrangement joins TRBV5-1 to TRBJ2-2; 7 bases match TRBD2. The length of the CDR3 is 15 residues. V shed 4 bases and J 0 bases; nucleotides not matched to a gene: 3. Germline assignment: CDR1 SGHRS and CDR2 YFSETQ. The CDR3: CASSPGTTNTGELFF. The CDR3 region has the DNA TGCGCCAGCAGCCCCGGGACTACGAACACCGGGGAGCTGTTTTTT.

V is TRBV6-5 and J is TRBJ1-3; no clear D. Trimming took off 2 bases at V and 6 bases at J, with 14 bases between the two ends. Germline loops: CDR1 MNHEY, CDR2 SVGAGI. CDR3 length: 15 amino acids. CDR3 region: CASSYDRQSKNTIYF. The DNA of the CDR3 is TGTGCCAGCAGTTACGATCGGCAGTCCAAAAACACCATATATTTT.

The gene calls are TRBV4-1 and TRBJ1-1; D possibly corresponds to TRBD1 (6 bases). The CDR3 consists of 14 residues. V lost 3 bases and J 6 bases, leaving 14 bases between the germline ends. The V gene's germline CDR1 is MGHRA and CDR2 YSYEKL. This CDR3 is CASSHGAGAPEAFF. Here the CDR3 DNA reads TGCGCCAGCAGCCATGGGGCGGGGGCACCTGAAGCTTTCTTT.

The chain links TRBV18 to TRBJ1-1; 7 nucleotides match TRBD1. The CDR3 sequence is 13 residues long. The germline V gene has CDR1 KGHSH and CDR2 LQKENI. V was pared by 3 bases and J by 6 bases, with 4 bases of the junction left unmatched. The chain's CDR3 is CASSPDRHSEAFF. CDR3 sequence (DNA): TGTGCCAGCTCACCGGACAGGCACTCTGAAGCTTTCTTT.

J is TRBJ1-4 and V is TRBV7-9, with unresolved D. V lost 2 bases and J 3 bases, leaving 7 bases between the germline ends. CDR3 length: 14 amino acids. Germline loops: CDR1 SEHNR, CDR2 FQNEAQ (reference sequence). DNA for the CDR3: TGTGCCAGCAGCTTACGGTCGGCTAATGAAAAACTGTTTTTT. This codes for CASSLRSANEKLFF. Supplemented by reference TRBV7-9 and TRBJ1-4, the full variable domain reads DTGVSQNPRHKITKRGQNVTFRCDPISEHNRLYWYRQTLGQGPEFLTYFQNEAQLEKSRLLSDRFSAERPKGSFSTLEIQRTEQGDSAMYLCASSLRSANEKLFFGSGTQLSVL.

This chain joins TRBV11-2 and TRBJ2-3, with 8 bases aligning to TRBD2. Per germline, CDR1 SGHAT and CDR2 FQNNGV. With V trimmed by 2 bases and J by 4 bases, 5 bases remained unmatched. This CDR3 contains 15 residues. The CDR3 is CASSLQAGGPDTQYF. The CDR3 DNA sequence: TGTGCCAGCAGCTTACAGGCGGGGGGCCCAGATACGCAGTATTTT.

The chain couples TRBV6-6 to TRBJ2-1; D gene uncertain. The V gene lost 3 bases and the J gene lost 3 bases, with 12 bases spanning the gap. This CDR3 has 15 amino acids. Per germline, CDR1 MNHNY and CDR2 SVGAGI (reference sequence). For the CDR3, the DNA is TGTGCCAGCAGTTATGCTGCCCGTTACTACAATGAGCAGTTCTTC. It encodes CASSYAARYYNEQFF.

This clone has a handful of counts. This chain connects TRBV16 to TRBJ1-1; D is uncertain. The germline CDR1 and CDR2 sequences are KGHSY and FQNENV. The CDR3 runs to 13 residues. V dropped 1 base and J dropped 7 bases, with 10 bases sitting between them. CDR3 in amino acids: CASSQFERLEAFF. The CDR3 region has the DNA TGTGCCAGCAGCCAATTTGAGAGACTTGAAGCTTTCTTT.

The table lists this clone with a count of one. The chain combines TRBV6-5 with TRBJ2-7; D gene ambiguous. The germline V and J ends were trimmed by 6 bases and 2 bases, with 11 bases remaining between them. Germline V CDR1 and CDR2: MNHEY, SVGAGI. This CDR3 region has 13 residues. The CDR3 loop reads CASRPAATYEQYF. The CDR3 coding sequence is TGTGCCAGCAGGCCAGCAGCAACCTACGAGCAGTACTTC.

The J gene is TRBJ1-3, the V gene TRBV15; D is unresolved. Trimming removed 3 bases at V and 0 bases at J, with 3 bases between. CDR3 size: 13 residues. Germline V gives CDR1 LNHNV, CDR2 YYDKDF (reference sequence). CDR3 nucleotide sequence: TGTGCCACCAGCAGGGACTCTGGAAACACCATATATTTT. Translating it yields CATSRDSGNTIYF.

This chain uses TRBV7-2 with TRBJ2-7; 7 bases are shared with TRBD2. Germline assignment: CDR1 SGHTA and CDR2 FQGNSA. The CDR3 has 14 residues. V lost 5 bases and J lost 9; bases outside the gene matches: 13. As DNA, the CDR3 is TGTGCCAGCAGCCAGCGGGACCCCATTCAAGGGCAGTACTTC. Its protein product is CASSQRDPIQGQYF.

The chain has TRBV2 and TRBJ1-1; D uncertain. CDR3 length equals 14 residues. Germline V gene lookup returns CDR1 SNHLY and CDR2 FYNNEI. V lost 3 bases to trimming and J lost 0 bases, with 8 bases between them. The CDR3 coding sequence is TGTGCCAGCAGTGATAAGACTTTGAACACTGAAGCTTTCTTT. Amino acid sequence: CASSDKTLNTEAFF.

On this clone itself: Within the sample, other DNA sequences also encode this same CDR3. The rearrangement joins TRBV28 to TRBJ1-1; D is unclear. The CDR3 is 13 amino acids. V dropped 6 bases and J dropped 0 bases, with 8 bases sitting between them. Germline-derived CDR1 and CDR2 are MDHEN and SYDVKM. This CDR3 is CASSGRMNTEAFF. CDR3 sequence (DNA): TGTGCCAGCAGCGGACGGATGAACACTGAAGCTTTCTTT.

V gene TRBV2 combines with J gene TRBJ2-7, with 8 bases aligning to TRBD1. The CDR3 contains 13 residues. The junction had 3 bases not matched to a gene; V was cut back by 7 bases and J by 1 base. The germline gives CDR1 SNHLY, CDR2 FYNNEI. The DNA of the CDR3 is TGTGCCAGCAAACAGGGGGTATCCTACGAGCAGTACTTC. Translating it yields CASKQGVSYEQYF.

V gene TRBV15 combines with J gene TRBJ2-7, with no clear D. The CDR3 has 15 residues. The V end was cut by 0 bases, the J end by 6 bases, with 15 bases between. The germline gives CDR1 LNHNV, CDR2 YYDKDF (reference sequence). The CDR3 bases are TGTGCCACCAGCAGAGATACGGGCTCATCGGGCGAGCAGTACTTC. Protein product: CATSRDTGSSGEQYF. The full variable domain, rest sourced from reference TRBV15 and TRBJ2-7, is DAMVIQNPRYQVTQFGKPVTLSCSQTLNHNVMYWYQQKSSQAPKLLFHYYDKDFNNEADTPDNFQSRRPNTSFCFLDIRSPGLGDTAMYLCATSRDTGSSGEQYFGPGTRLTVT.

This chain connects TRBV5-1 to TRBJ2-3; 8 bases map to TRBD2. From germline, CDR1 is SGHRS and CDR2 YFSETQ. CDR3 length equals 14 residues. V was pared by 7 bases and J by 5 bases, with 9 bases of the junction left unmatched. CDR3 DNA: TGCGCCAGCCAGGCCGGGGGGGCCGGAGATACGCAGTATTTT. Protein: CASQAGGAGDTQYF.

The DNA for the CDR3 is TGTGCCAGCAGTTCAGAGGGGACGACCTACGAGCAGTACTTC. The encoded protein is CASSSEGTTYEQYF. The J gene is TRBJ2-7, the V gene TRBV6-5, with D perhaps given as TRBD1 or TRBD2 (5 bases each). The germline V gene encodes CDR1 MNHEY and CDR2 SVGAGI. The V end was cut by 4 bases, the J end by 2 bases, with 12 bases between. The CDR3 has 14 residues.

The chain couples TRBV11-2 to TRBJ1-1; weak D call: TRBD1 (5 bases). The V gene lost 1 base and the J gene lost 4 bases, with 13 bases spanning the gap. Germline CDR1 and CDR2: SGHAT and FQNNGV. The CDR3 totals 15 residues. The CDR3 is CASSLVRGGSTEAFF. CDR3 sequence (DNA): TGTGCCAGCAGCTTAGTGAGGGGAGGTAGCACTGAAGCTTTCTTT.

The genes are TRBV19 and TRBJ2-5; TRBD2 matches at 9 bases. Germline trimming cut 5 bases from V and 5 bases from J; bases unmatched to any gene: 12. Germline V gene sequence: CDR1 LNHDA, CDR2 SQIVND (reference sequence). The CDR3 has 16 amino acids. CDR3 sequence: CASSGTSGRGLETQYF. The CDR3 nucleotides are TGTGCCAGTAGTGGCACTAGCGGGCGGGGCCTCGAGACCCAGTACTTC.

The rearrangement links TRBV7-3 to TRBJ1-5, with D unclear. The CDR3 has 14 residues. Germline CDR1 reads SGHTA; CDR2 reads FQGTGA. V was clipped by 7 bases and J by 0 bases, with 10 bases between them. The CDR3 spells CASTPDYSNQPQHF. The CDR3 nucleotides are TGTGCCAGCACCCCAGACTATAGCAATCAGCCCCAGCATTTT.

This clone was detected only a few times. The rearrangement uses TRBV12-5 and TRBJ1-2; 7 positions match TRBD1. The CDR3 runs 16 residues. From germline, CDR1 is LGHNT and CDR2 FRNRAP. The V and J ends lost 1 base and 0 bases, in that order; junction bases with no gene match: 5. CDR3 coding DNA: TGTGCTAGTGGTTTGGCCACAGGGACAGCTAACTATGGCTACACCTTC. Translated: CASGLATGTANYGYTF.

The chain has TRBV4-1 and TRBJ2-2, with 12 bases aligning to TRBD1. V shed 4 bases and J 4 bases; nucleotides not matched to a gene: 10. Germline V gene sequence: CDR1 MGHRA, CDR2 YSYEKL. CDR3 length: 18 residues. CDR3 in DNA: TGCGCCAGCAGCCCCGCCTTCCGGGACAGGGGGCCCACCGGGGAGCTGTTTTTT. The encoded protein is CASSPAFRDRGPTGELFF.

This chain joins TRBV7-9 and TRBJ2-1, with 12 bases lining up with TRBD2. Germline assignment: CDR1 SEHNR and CDR2 FQNEAQ (reference sequence). The CDR3 covers 15 residues. The trim removed 5 bases at V and 9 bases at J, leaving 8 bases unmatched. CDR3 sequence reads: CASSPKLAGGGEQFF. The CDR3 DNA is TGTGCCAGCAGCCCCAAACTAGCGGGGGGTGGTGAGCAGTTCTTC.

The rearrangement uses TRBV11-2 and TRBJ2-2, with 11 bases that match TRBD2. This CDR3 has 17 residues. Looked up from germline, CDR1 is SGHAT and CDR2 is FQNNGV. Losses at the gene ends were 2 bases for V and 2 bases for J; bases not matched to a gene: 4. CDR3 nucleotide sequence: TGTGCCAGCAGCTTAACTAGCGGGGGTCTAAACACCGGGGAGCTGTTTTTT. This sequence encodes CASSLTSGGLNTGELFF.

This rearrangement joins TRBV2 to TRBJ2-5; D unresolved. The J call is in doubt because the DNA end fits TRBJ2-7 better. The CDR3 has 12 residues. CDR1 and CDR2 from the germline V gene are SNHLY and FYNNEI. The CDR3 DNA is TGTGCCAGCAGCTTTATTTCCTACGAGCAGTACTTC. This sequence encodes CASSFISYEQYF.

The genes are TRBV10-3 and TRBJ2-4; a possible D gene is TRBD2 (5 bases). Trimming cost V 0 bases and J 0 bases, with 6 bases left between them. Germline-derived CDR1 and CDR2 are ENHRY and SYGVKD. The CDR3 extends over 15 amino acids. For the CDR3, the DNA is TGTGCCATCAGTGAGTCTGGACTAGCCAAAAACATTCAGTACTTC. As protein: CAISESGLAKNIQYF.

In its sample, this clone was seen many times. The chain links TRBV5-1 to TRBJ1-2; D is perhaps TRBD1 (5 bases). Trimming took off 2 bases at V and 5 bases at J, with 13 bases between the two ends. Germline CDR1 and CDR2: SGHRS and YFSETQ. This CDR3 has 14 residues. The CDR3 bases are TGCGCCAGCAGCTTTAGACAGCGGTCTTATGGCTACACCTTC. Protein product: CASSFRQRSYGYTF.

The V call is TRBV6-5, the J call TRBJ2-3; 8 bases line up with TRBD2. The germline V gene encodes CDR1 MNHEY and CDR2 SVGAGI. This CDR3 region has 14 residues. Losses at the gene ends were 6 bases for V and 4 bases for J; bases not matched to a gene: 6. For the CDR3, the DNA is TGTGCCAGCAGACCGCGGGGGGTTCCAGATACGCAGTATTTT. Translating it yields CASRPRGVPDTQYF.